This T cell receptor (beta chain) was observed in a study of shared clonotypes between healthy human individuals. Study-wide results and limits: Among donors, clonotype sharing was expected to be affected by sequencing depth. Depth was large, yet rarefaction showed that sorted-subset sequencing was incomplete. Non-shared clonotypes were found to have lower generation probabilities than the clonotypes that were shared by all four of the sorted-subset donors.

As to this clone: Its target is not known.

It was across several immunoSEQ plates that each subset's genomic DNA was evenly split. Only in-frame clones appear in the TCRdb table, and some are missing; sequencing was by immunoSEQ multiplex PCR. There are about 230,000 clones in the sample; 50% to 75% occur only once, and 11% lies in the top ten. This CDR3 region has 14 residues. The germline gives CDR1 SGHRS, CDR2 YFSETQ. The V end was cut by 5 bases, the J end by 3 bases, with 13 bases between. The TCR originated in a man aged 30 to 39 in good health. V is TRBV5-1 and J is TRBJ2-3; D is ambiguous. Sample: memory CD4+ T cells sorted from blood. The subset denotes: CD45RA-negative fraction. CDR3 DNA sequence: TGCGCCAGCAGTCCCTCTCTGGGGACAGATACGCAGTATTTT. It codes for CASSPSLGTDTQYF.